The rows below give T cell receptor beta chains drawn from one sample of a study of PD-L1 blockade in urothelial cancer. Profiling relied on immunoSEQ multiplex PCR, and the TCRdb table lists in-frame clones only, not all of them. The table has about 110,000 clones, about 85% seen once; the top ten hold 2.4%. Specimen: PBMCs, collected around atezolizumab (anti-PD-L1) treatment. These receptors were collected from a man aged 45-65 years with urothelial cancer. CDR3s include the opening cysteine and the closing phenylalanine or tryptophan.

j_call: TRBJ2-7; cdr3_length: 13; v_call: TRBV25-1; cdr3_aa: CATRLAASYEQYF
j_call: TRBJ2-7; cdr3_length: 13; v_call: TRBV29-1; cdr3_aa: CSVDGQTSYEQYF
j_call: TRBJ2-7; cdr3_length: 11; v_call: TRBV6-1; cdr3_aa: CASILGGEQYF
j_call: TRBJ2-7; cdr3_length: 14; v_call: TRBV6-4; cdr3_aa: CASSVIAGSYEQYF
j_call: TRBJ2-6; cdr3_length: 19; v_call: TRBV10-1; cdr3_aa: CASTRTRLGIFSGANVLTF
j_call: TRBJ2-1; cdr3_length: 15; v_call: TRBV6-6; cdr3_aa: CASSYGVGGVDEQFF
j_call: TRBJ2-1; cdr3_length: 14; v_call: TRBV19; cdr3_aa: CASSIGGNYNEQFF
j_call: TRBJ2-1; cdr3_length: 14; v_call: TRBV27; cdr3_aa: CASASSGRSNEQFF
j_call: TRBJ1-6; cdr3_length: 16; v_call: TRBV28; cdr3_aa: CASIWGTGRNNSPLHF
j_call: TRBJ2-7; cdr3_length: 14; v_call: TRBV5-6; cdr3_aa: CASSLGQVFYEQYF
j_call: TRBJ1-1; cdr3_length: 14; v_call: TRBV6-5; cdr3_aa: CASTTDRKYSEAFF
j_call: TRBJ1-2; cdr3_length: 13; v_call: TRBV19; cdr3_aa: CASRGQGDYGYTF
j_call: TRBJ2-1; cdr3_length: 16; v_call: TRBV28; cdr3_aa: CASSYSGTSGRNEQFF
j_call: TRBJ2-7; cdr3_length: 13; v_call: TRBV6-6; cdr3_aa: CASRDGAGYEQYF
j_call: TRBJ1-4; cdr3_length: 15; v_call: TRBV5-5; cdr3_aa: CASSSGFGGFEKLFF
j_call: TRBJ2-4; cdr3_length: 15; v_call: TRBV30; cdr3_aa: CAWSADRLAKNIQYF
j_call: TRBJ2-5; cdr3_length: 16; v_call: TRBV2; cdr3_aa: CASRDKPYRDQETQYF
j_call: TRBJ2-1; cdr3_length: 17; v_call: TRBV4-1; cdr3_aa: CASSQDLAGGPYNEQFF
j_call: TRBJ1-2; cdr3_length: 12; v_call: TRBV19; cdr3_aa: CASSTGEYGYTF
j_call: TRBJ1-1; cdr3_length: 13; v_call: TRBV7-2; cdr3_aa: CASSFGGRTEAFF
j_call: TRBJ1-6; cdr3_length: 15; v_call: TRBV19; cdr3_aa: CASTLHLPGTGPLHF
j_call: TRBJ1-2; cdr3_length: 14; v_call: TRBV18; cdr3_aa: CASSPSGQGAGYTF
j_call: TRBJ2-1; cdr3_length: 15; v_call: TRBV6-4; cdr3_aa: CASSVLAGHYNEQFF
j_call: TRBJ1-1; cdr3_length: 13; v_call: TRBV6-5; cdr3_aa: CASSRGLNTEAFF
j_call: TRBJ2-7; cdr3_length: 16; v_call: TRBV6-1; cdr3_aa: CASSEREWSSTYEQYF
j_call: TRBJ1-2; cdr3_length: 18; v_call: TRBV4-1; cdr3_aa: CASSQDAPGLGLHYGYTF
j_call: TRBJ1-1; cdr3_length: 16; v_call: TRBV6-5; cdr3_aa: CASSYSSSRGPPEAFF
j_call: TRBJ1-2; cdr3_length: 15; v_call: TRBV4-1; cdr3_aa: CASSHVGRDGGGYTF
j_call: TRBJ1-1; cdr3_length: 15; v_call: TRBV6-5; cdr3_aa: CASSPPGGAGAEAFF
j_call: TRBJ2-1; cdr3_length: 15; v_call: TRBV7-8; cdr3_aa: CASSPGETSYNEQFF
j_call: TRBJ2-3; cdr3_length: 13; v_call: TRBV5-4; cdr3_aa: CASSLGRADTQYF
j_call: TRBJ1-1; cdr3_length: 15; v_call: TRBV19; cdr3_aa: CATRGGTNMNTEAFF
j_call: TRBJ1-4; cdr3_length: 15; v_call: TRBV30; cdr3_aa: CAWSPAGQGDEKLFF
j_call: TRBJ2-5; cdr3_length: 16; v_call: TRBV13; cdr3_aa: CASSTLTSGRIETQYF
j_call: TRBJ2-7; cdr3_length: 15; v_call: TRBV21-1; cdr3_aa: CASSLHRDWIYEQYF
j_call: TRBJ2-3; cdr3_length: 15; v_call: TRBV7-2; cdr3_aa: CASSSGLAGQDTQYF